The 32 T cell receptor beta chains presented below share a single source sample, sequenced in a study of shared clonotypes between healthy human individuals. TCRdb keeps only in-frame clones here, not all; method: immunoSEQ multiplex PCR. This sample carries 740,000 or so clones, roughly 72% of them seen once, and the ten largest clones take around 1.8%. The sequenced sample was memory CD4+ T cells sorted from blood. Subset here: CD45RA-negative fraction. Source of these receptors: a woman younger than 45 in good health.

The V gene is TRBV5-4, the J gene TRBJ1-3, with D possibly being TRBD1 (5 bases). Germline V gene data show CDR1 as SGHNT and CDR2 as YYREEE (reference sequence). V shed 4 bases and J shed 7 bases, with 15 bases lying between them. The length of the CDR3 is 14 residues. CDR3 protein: CASSQVGGTNTIYF. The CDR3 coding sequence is TGTGCCAGCAGCCAAGTGGGGGGTACCAACACCATATATTTT.

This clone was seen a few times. CDR3 nucleotides: TGCGCCAGCAGCTTGGGTTTTGGGGTAATGGCCCGGGCCAACGTCCTGACTTTC. Translated: CASSLGFGVMARANVLTF. The gene calls are TRBV5-1 and TRBJ2-6; no reliable D call. In germline, CDR1 is SGHRS, CDR2 YFSETQ. Between the trimmed V and J ends, which lost 0 bases and 5 bases, there was a span of 18 bases. The CDR3 sequence is 18 residues long.

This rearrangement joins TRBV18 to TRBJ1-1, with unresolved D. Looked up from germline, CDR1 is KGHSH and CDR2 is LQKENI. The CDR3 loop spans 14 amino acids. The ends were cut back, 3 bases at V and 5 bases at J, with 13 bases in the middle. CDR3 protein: CASSPMQRNTEAFF. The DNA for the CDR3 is TGTGCCAGCTCACCGATGCAGCGAAATACTGAAGCTTTCTTT.

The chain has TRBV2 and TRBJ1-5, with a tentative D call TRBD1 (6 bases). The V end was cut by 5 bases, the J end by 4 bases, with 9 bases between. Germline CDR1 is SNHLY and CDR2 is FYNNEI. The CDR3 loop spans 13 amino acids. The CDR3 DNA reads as TGTGCCAGCAGTTGGGACACTAATCAGCCCCAGCATTTT. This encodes CASSWDTNQPQHF.

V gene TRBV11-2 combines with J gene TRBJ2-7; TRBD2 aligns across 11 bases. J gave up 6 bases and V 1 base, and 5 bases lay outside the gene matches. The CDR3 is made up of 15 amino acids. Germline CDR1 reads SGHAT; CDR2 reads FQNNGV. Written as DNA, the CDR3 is TGTGCCAGCAGCTTAGCAGCTAGCGGGAGGTCCGAGCAGTACTTC. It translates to CASSLAASGRSEQYF.

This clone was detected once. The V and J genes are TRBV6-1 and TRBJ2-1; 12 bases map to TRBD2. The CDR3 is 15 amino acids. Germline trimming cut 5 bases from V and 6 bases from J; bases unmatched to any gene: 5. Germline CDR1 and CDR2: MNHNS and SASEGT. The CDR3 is CASSTSGRRVNEQFF. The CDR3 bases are TGTGCCAGCAGTACTAGCGGGAGGAGGGTCAATGAGCAGTTCTTC.

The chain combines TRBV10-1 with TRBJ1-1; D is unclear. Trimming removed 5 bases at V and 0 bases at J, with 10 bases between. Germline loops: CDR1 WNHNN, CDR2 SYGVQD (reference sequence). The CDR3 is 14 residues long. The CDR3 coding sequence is TGCGCCAGCAGTAGGGCAGGTCTGAACACTGAAGCTTTCTTT. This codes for CASSRAGLNTEAFF.

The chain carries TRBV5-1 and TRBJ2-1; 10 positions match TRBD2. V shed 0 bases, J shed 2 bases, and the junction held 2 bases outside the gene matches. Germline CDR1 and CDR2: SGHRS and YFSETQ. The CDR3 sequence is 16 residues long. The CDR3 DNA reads TGCGCCAGCAGCTTGGAACTAGCGGGAACCTACAATGAGCAGTTCTTC. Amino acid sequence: CASSLELAGTYNEQFF.

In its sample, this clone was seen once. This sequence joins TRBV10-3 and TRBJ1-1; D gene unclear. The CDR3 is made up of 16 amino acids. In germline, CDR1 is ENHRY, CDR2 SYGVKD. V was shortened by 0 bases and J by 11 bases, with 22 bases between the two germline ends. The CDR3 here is CAISESLGKALSEAFF. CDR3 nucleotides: TGTGCCATCAGTGAGTCGCTTGGGAAGGCGCTCAGTGAGGCTTTCTTT.

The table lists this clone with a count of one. In nucleotides, the CDR3 is TGCGCCAGCAGCCAACCTGGACAGGGGGAGGCAAAACTGTTTTTT. Residues: CASSQPGQGEAKLFF. The rearrangement links TRBV4-1 to TRBJ1-4, with 10 bases fitting TRBD1. CDR1 and CDR2 (germline): MGHRA, YSYEKL. This CDR3 region has 15 residues. Trimming cost V 2 bases and J 10 bases; bases outside gene matches: 7.

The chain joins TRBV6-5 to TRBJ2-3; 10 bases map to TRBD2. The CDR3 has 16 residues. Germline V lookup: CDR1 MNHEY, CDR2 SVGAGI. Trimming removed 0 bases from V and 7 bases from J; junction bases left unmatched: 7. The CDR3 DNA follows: TGTGCCAGCAGTTACTCGAGCGGGAGGGCCAGGAATACGCAGTATTTT. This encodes CASSYSSGRARNTQYF.

Written as DNA, the CDR3 is TGTGCCAGCAGCTCAAGGGGGCTCCTACTAGCCAAAAACATTCAGTACTTC. This sequence encodes CASSSRGLLLAKNIQYF. The chain employs TRBV7-2 and TRBJ2-4, with 7 bases identical to TRBD1. The CDR3 is 17 residues long. V was pared by 4 bases and J by 0 bases, with 9 bases of the junction left unmatched. Per the germline V gene, CDR1 is SGHTA and CDR2 is FQGNSA.

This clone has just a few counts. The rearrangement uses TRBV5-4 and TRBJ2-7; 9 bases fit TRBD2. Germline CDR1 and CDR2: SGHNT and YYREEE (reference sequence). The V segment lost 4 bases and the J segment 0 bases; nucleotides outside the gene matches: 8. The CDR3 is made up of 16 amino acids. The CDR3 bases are TGTGCCAGCAGCCCCAGGACTAGCGCCCGCTCCTACGAGCAGTACTTC. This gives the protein CASSPRTSARSYEQYF.

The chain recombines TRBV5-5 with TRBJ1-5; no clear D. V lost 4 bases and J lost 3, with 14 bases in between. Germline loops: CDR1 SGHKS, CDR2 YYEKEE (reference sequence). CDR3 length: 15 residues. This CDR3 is CASSPAGSANQPQHF. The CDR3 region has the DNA TGTGCCAGCAGCCCAGCCGGGTCGGCCAATCAGCCCCAGCATTTT.

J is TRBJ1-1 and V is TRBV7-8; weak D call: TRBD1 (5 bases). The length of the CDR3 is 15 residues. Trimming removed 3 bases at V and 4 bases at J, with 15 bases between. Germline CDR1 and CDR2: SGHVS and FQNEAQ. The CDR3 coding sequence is TGTGCCAGCAGCTTCAATCCCCGGCAGGGCACTGAAGCTTTCTTT. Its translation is CASSFNPRQGTEAFF.

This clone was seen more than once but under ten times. Written as DNA, the CDR3 is TGTGCCAGCAGTGTGGGCTTGGGTTCCCTCAACTATAACTATGGCTACACCTTC. It translates to CASSVGLGSLNYNYGYTF. The chain links TRBV6-1 to TRBJ1-2; D ambiguous. Trimming cost V 4 bases and J 1 base, with 22 bases left between them. Germline V gene sequence: CDR1 MNHNS, CDR2 SASEGT. This CDR3 has 18 residues.

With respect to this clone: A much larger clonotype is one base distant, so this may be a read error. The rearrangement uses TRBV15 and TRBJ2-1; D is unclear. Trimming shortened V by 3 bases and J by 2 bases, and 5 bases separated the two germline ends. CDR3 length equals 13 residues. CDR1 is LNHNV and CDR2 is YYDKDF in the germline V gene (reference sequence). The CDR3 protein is CATSRETYNEQFF. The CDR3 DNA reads TGTGCCACCAGCAGGGAAACCTACAATGAGCAGTTCTTC.

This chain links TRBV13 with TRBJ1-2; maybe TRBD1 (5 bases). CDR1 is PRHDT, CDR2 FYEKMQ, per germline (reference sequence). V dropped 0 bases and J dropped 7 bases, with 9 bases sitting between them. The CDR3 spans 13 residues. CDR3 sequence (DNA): TGTGCCAGCAGCTTAGGGCAGGGTGCTGGCTACACCTTC. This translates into CASSLGQGAGYTF.

The CDR3 loop reads CASSRLEGELFF. The CDR3 DNA reads as TGTGCCAGCAGCCGCCTGGAGGGGGAGCTGTTTTTT. This chain uses TRBV7-9 with TRBJ2-2; D gene ambiguous. The CDR3 totals 12 residues. Germline CDR1 is SEHNR and CDR2 is FQNEAQ (reference sequence). The V end lost 5 bases, the J end lost 8 bases, and 9 bases lay between the germline ends.

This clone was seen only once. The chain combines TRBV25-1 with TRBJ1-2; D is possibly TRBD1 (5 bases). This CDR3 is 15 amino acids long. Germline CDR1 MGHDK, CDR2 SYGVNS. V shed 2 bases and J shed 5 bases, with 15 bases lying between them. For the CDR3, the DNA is TGTGCCAGCAGTGAAGGTAGTCGGGACTGGTATGGCTACACCTTC. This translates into CASSEGSRDWYGYTF.

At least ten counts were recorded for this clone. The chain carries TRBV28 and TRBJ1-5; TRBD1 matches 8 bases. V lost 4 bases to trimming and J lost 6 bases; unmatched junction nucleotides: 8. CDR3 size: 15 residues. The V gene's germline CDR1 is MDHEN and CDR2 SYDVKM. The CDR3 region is CASSSLTGGVQPQHF. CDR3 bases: TGTGCCAGCAGTTCGCTTACAGGGGGAGTTCAGCCCCAGCATTTT.

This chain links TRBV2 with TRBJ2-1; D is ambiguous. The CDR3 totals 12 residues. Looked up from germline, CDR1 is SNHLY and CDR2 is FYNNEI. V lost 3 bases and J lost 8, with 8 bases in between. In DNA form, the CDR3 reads TGTGCCAGCAGTGAGTCCTTGTATGAGCAGTTCTTC. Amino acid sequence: CASSESLYEQFF.

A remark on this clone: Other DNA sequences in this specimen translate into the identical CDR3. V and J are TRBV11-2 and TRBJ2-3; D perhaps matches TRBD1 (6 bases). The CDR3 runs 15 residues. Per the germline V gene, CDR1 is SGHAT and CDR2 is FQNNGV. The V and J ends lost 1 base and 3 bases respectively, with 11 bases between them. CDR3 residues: CASSLAGAGTDTQYF. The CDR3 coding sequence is TGTGCCAGCAGCTTAGCAGGGGCAGGGACAGATACGCAGTATTTT. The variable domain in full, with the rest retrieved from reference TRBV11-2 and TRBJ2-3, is EAGVAQSPRYKIIEKRQSVAFWCNPISGHATLYWYQQILGQGPKLLIQFQNNGVVDDSQLPKDRFSAERLKGVDSTLKIQPAKLEDSAVYLCASSLAGAGTDTQYFGPGTRLTVL.

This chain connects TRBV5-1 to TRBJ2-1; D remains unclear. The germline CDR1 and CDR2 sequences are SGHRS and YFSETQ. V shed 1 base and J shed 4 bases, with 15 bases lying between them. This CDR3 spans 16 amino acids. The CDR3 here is CASSLSPTGSYNEQFF. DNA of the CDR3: TGCGCCAGCAGCTTGAGTCCCACGGGCAGTTACAATGAGCAGTTCTTC.

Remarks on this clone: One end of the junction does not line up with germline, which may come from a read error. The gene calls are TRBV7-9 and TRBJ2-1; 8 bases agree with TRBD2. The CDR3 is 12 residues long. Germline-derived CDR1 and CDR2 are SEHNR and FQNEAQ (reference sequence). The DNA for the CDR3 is TGTGCCATCGACGTAGCGGGGAGTTCCAGGGTCTTC. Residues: CAIDVAGSSRVF.

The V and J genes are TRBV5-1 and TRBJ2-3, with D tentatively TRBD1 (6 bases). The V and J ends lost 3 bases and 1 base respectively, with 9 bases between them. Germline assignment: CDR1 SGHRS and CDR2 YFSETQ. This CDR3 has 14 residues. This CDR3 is CASSSGDRTDTQYF. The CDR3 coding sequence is TGCGCCAGCAGCTCAGGGGATCGCACAGATACGCAGTATTTT.

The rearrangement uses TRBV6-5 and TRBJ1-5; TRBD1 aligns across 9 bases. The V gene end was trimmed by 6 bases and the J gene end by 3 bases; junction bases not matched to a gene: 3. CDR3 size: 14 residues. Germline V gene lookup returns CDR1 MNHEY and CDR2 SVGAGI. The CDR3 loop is CASSRTGVNQPQHF. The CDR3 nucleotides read TGTGCCAGCAGCCGGACAGGGGTCAATCAGCCCCAGCATTTT.

This chain's CDR3 is CASSAVGLAGGWYNEQFF. CDR3 bases: TGTGCCAGCAGCGCAGTGGGACTAGCGGGAGGGTGGTACAATGAGCAGTTCTTC. The chain joins TRBV7-8 to TRBJ2-1; 16 bases fit TRBD2. Trimming took 5 bases from V and 4 from J; bases not matched to a gene: 8. Per the germline V gene, CDR1 is SGHVS and CDR2 is FQNEAQ. The CDR3 length is 18 residues.

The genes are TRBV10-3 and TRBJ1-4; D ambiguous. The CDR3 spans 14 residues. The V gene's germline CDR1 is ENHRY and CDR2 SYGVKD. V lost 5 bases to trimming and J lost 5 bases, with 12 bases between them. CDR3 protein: CAISKDQPNEKLFF. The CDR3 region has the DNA TGTGCCATCAGTAAGGACCAGCCGAATGAAAAACTGTTTTTT.

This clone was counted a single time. CDR3 sequence reads: CASSDLRSPSGANVLTF. The CDR3 DNA reads as TGTGCCAGTAGTGACCTGAGGTCCCCCTCTGGGGCCAACGTCCTGACTTTC. The rearrangement joins TRBV19 to TRBJ2-6, with D hard to call. The ends were cut back, 5 bases at V and 0 bases at J, with 14 bases in the middle. This CDR3 comprises 17 residues. Germline V gene lookup returns CDR1 LNHDA and CDR2 SQIVND (reference sequence).

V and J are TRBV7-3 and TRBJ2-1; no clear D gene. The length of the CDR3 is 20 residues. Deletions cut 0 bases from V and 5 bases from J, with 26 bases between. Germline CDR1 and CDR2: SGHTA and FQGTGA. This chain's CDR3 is CASSLTVSVGRYGTNNEQFF. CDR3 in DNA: TGTGCCAGCAGCTTAACGGTTTCGGTAGGCCGCTATGGAACCAACAATGAGCAGTTCTTC.

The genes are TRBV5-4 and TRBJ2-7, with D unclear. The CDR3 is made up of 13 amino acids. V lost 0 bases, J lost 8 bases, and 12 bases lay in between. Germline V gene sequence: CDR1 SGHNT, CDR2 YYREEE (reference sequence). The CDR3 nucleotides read TGTGCCAGCAGCTTGGAGGAAGGCCAGCAGCAGTACTTC. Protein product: CASSLEEGQQQYF.